This T cell receptor (beta chain) is drawn from a study of shared clonotypes between healthy human individuals. Using immunoSEQ multiplex PCR, the repertoire was profiled, and TCRdb retains in-frame clones only, with some absent. The table lists roughly 1,800,000 clones, roughly 94% of them singletons. Study-level points and caveats: Naive subsets generally had larger estimated richness than memory subsets.

The naive CD8 subset, CD45RO-negative cells positively selected for CCR7, excluded terminally differentiated effector memory CD45RA+ cells. CDR1 is SEHNR and CDR2 is FQNEAQ in the germline V gene (reference sequence). This CDR3 has 15 residues. V dropped 4 bases and J dropped 2 bases, with 15 bases sitting between them. Concerning this clone itself: Its cognate antigen is unknown.

The receptor comes from a young man in good health. This sequence joins TRBV7-9 and TRBJ2-7; D is undetermined. The specimen was naive CD8+ T cells sorted from blood. The CDR3 protein is CASSSSPGVTYEQYF. The CDR3 DNA follows: TGTGCCAGCAGCTCATCTCCGGGCGTAACCTACGAGCAGTACTTC.